This T cell receptor (beta chain) was captured by sequencing in a study of siplizumab effects on memory and regulatory T cells. Study-wide points: Most proliferating CD4+ or CD8+ clones, roughly 75-95%, had no naive or memory assignment. In controls, 26.9% of mappable alloreactive CD4+ clones were Treg-derived on average, versus roughly 74% with siplizumab.

With respect to this clone: The antigen is not known.

TCRdb's copy holds only in-frame clones and misses some; the assay was immunoSEQ multiplex PCR. The sample records about 56,000 clones, around 97% being singletons. V dropped 4 bases and J dropped 5 bases, with 9 bases sitting between them. Germline values: CDR1 ENHRY, CDR2 SYGVKD. The CDR3 has 13 amino acids. The chain is built from TRBV10-3 and TRBJ2-4; D is uncertain. The specimen was naive CD8+ T cells sorted from blood. This receptor was identified in a human donor in good health. The DNA of the CDR3 is TGTGCCATCAGTGGTTCCCCCCAAAACATTCAGTACTTC. The encoded protein is CAISGSPQNIQYF.